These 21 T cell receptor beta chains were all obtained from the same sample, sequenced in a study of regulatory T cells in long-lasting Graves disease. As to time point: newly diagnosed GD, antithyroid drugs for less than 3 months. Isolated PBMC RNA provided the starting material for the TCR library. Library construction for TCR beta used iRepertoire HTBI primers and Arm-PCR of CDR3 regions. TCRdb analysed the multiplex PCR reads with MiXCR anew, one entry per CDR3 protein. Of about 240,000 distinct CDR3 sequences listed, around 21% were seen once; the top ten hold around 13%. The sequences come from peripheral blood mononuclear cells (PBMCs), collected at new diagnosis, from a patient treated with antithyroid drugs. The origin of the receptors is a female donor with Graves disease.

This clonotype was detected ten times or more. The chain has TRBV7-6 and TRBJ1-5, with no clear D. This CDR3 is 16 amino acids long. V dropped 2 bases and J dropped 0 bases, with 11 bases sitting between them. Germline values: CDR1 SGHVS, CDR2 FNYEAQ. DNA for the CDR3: TGTGCCAGCAGCTTACACGGAGAAGATAGCAATCAGCCCCAGCATTTT. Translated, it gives CASSLHGEDSNQPQHF. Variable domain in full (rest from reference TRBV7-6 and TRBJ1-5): GAGVSQSPRYKVTKRGQDVALRCDPISGHVSLYWYRQALGQGPEFLTYFNYEAQQDKSGLPNDRFSAERPEGSISTLTIQRTEQRDSAMYRCASSLHGEDSNQPQHFGDGTRLSIL.

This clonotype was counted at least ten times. In nucleotides, the CDR3 is TGTGCCAGCAGCGCACTACAGGGGGGAAACAATCAGCCCCAGCATTTT. This encodes CASSALQGGNNQPQHF. The chain couples TRBV6-1 to TRBJ1-5; 8 bases are a match to TRBD1. V was pared by 6 bases and J by 3 bases, with 10 bases of the junction left unmatched. The CDR3 length is 16 residues. Germline CDR1 reads MNHNS; CDR2 reads SASEGT.

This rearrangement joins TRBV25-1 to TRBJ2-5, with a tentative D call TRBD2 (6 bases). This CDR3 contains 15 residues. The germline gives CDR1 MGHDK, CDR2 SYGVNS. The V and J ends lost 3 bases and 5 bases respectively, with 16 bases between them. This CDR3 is CASSETLGGWETQYF. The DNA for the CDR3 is TGTGCCAGCAGTGAGACTCTCGGGGGTTGGGAGACCCAGTACTTC.

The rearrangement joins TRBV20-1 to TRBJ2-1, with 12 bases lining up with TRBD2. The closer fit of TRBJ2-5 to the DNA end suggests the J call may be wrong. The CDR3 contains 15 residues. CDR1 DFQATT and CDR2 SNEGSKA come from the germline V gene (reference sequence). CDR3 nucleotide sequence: TGCAGTGCTGGGTCTAGCGGGGGGGCCGGGGAGACCCAGTACTTC. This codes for CSAGSSGGAGETQYF.

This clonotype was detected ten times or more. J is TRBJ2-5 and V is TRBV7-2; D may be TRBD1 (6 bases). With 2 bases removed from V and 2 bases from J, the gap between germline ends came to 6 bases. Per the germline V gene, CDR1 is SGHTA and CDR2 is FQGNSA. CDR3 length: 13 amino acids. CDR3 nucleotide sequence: TGTGCCAGCAGCTTACAGGGGCAAGAGACCCAGTACTTC. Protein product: CASSLQGQETQYF.

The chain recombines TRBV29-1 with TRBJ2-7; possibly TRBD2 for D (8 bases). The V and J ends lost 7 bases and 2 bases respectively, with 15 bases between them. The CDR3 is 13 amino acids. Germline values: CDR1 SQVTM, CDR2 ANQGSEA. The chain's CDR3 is CSGRGDRPYEQYF. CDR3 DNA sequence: TGCAGCGGGCGGGGGGACAGACCCTACGAGCAGTACTTC.

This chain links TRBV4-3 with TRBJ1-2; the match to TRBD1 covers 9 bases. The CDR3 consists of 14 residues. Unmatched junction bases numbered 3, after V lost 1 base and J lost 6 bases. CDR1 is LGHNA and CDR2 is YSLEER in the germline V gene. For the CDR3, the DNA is TGCGCCAGCAGCCAAGTGGACAGGGGTAATGGCTACACCTTC. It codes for CASSQVDRGNGYTF.

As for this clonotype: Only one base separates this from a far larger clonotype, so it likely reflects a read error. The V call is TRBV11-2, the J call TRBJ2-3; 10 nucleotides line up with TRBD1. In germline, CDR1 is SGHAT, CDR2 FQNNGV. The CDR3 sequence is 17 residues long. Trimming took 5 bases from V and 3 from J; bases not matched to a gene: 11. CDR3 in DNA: TGTGCCAGCAGCCGTACTACTGGACAGGGGGTAACAGATACGCAGTATTTT. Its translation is CASSRTTGQGVTDTQYF. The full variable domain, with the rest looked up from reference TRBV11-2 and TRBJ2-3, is EAGVAQSPRYKIIEKRQSVAFWCNPISGHATLYWYQQILGQGPKLLIQFQNNGVVDDSQLPKDRFSAERLKGVDSTLKIQPAKLEDSAVYLCASSRTTGQGVTDTQYFGPGTRLTVL.

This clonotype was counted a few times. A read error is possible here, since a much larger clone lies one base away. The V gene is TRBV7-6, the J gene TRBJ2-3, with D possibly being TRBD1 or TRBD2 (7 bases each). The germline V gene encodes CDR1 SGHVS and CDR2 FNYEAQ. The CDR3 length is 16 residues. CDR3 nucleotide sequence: TGTGCCGGCAGCTTAATGGCGGGGGACCCTCAGGGGGGGAGGTATTTT. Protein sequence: CAGSLMAGDPQGGRYF.

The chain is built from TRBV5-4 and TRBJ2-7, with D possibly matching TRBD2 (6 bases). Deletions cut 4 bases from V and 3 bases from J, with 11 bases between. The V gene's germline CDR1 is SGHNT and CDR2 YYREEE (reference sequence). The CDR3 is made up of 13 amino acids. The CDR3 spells CASSHDGGYEQYF. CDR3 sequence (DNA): TGTGCCAGCAGCCACGACGGGGGCTACGAGCAGTACTTC.

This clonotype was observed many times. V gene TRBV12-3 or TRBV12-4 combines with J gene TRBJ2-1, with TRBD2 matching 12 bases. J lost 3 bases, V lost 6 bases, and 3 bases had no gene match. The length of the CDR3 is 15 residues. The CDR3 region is CASRKGLAGYNEQFF. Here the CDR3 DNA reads TGTGCCAGCAGAAAGGGACTAGCGGGCTACAATGAGCAGTTCTTC.

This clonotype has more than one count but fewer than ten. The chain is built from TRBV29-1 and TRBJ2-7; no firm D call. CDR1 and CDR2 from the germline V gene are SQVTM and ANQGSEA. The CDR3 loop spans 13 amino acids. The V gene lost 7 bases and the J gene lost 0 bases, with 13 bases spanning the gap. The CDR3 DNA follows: TGCAGCGCCCTGGACCAGAGCTCCTACGAGCAGTACTTC. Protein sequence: CSALDQSSYEQYF.

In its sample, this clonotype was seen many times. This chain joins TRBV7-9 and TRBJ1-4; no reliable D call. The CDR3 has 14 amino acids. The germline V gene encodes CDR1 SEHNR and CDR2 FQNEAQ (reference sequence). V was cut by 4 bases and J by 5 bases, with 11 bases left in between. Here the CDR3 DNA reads TGTGCCAGCAGCTCTGACACCGGGAATGAAAAACTGTTTTTT. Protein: CASSSDTGNEKLFF.

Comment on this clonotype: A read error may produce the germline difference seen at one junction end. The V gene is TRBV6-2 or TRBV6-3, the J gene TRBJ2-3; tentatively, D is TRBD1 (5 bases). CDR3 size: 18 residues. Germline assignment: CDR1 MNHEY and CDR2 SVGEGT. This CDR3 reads CASSRKPAGPTRTYTQYF. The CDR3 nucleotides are TGTGCCAGCAGCCGGAAACCTGCAGGGCCGACCCGCACATATACGCAGTATTTT.

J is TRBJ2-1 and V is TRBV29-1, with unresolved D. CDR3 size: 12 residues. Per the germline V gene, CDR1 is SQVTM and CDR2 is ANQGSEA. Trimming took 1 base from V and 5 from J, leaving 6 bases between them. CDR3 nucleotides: TGCAGCGTTGAAGTTTCCAACAATGAGCAGTTCTTC. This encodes CSVEVSNNEQFF.

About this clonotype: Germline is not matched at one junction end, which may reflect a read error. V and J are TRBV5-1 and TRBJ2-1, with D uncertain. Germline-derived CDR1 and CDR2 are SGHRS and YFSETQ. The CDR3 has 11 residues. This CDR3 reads CASIWVTEQLF. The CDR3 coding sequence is TGCGCCAGCATCTGGGTCACTGAGCAGCTCTTC.

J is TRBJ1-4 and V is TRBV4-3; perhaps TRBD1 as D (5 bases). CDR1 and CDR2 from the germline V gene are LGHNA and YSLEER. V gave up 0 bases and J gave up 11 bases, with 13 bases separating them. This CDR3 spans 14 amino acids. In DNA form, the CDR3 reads TGCGCCAGCAGCCAAGAATGGGGGATTGGGAAACTGTTTTTT. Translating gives CASSQEWGIGKLFF.

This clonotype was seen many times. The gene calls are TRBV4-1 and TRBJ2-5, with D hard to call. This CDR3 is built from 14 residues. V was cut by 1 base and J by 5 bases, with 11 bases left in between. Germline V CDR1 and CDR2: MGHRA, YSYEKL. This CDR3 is CASSQAGSWETQYF. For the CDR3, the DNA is TGCGCCAGCAGCCAAGCAGGTTCTTGGGAGACCCAGTACTTC.

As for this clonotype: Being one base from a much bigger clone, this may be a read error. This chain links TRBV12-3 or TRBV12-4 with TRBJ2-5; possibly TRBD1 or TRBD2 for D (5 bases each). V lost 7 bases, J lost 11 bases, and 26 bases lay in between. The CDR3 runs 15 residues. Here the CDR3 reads CASTPSVGTNNEQYF. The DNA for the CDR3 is TGTGCCAGCACCCCAAGCGTAGGGACGAACAATGAGCAGTACTTC.

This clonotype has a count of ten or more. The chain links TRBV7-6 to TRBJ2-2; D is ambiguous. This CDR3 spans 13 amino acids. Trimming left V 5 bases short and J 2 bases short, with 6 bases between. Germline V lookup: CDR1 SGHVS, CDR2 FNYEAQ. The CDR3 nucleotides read TGTGCCAGCAGCCCCAGAAACACCGGGGAGCTGTTTTTT. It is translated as CASSPRNTGELFF.

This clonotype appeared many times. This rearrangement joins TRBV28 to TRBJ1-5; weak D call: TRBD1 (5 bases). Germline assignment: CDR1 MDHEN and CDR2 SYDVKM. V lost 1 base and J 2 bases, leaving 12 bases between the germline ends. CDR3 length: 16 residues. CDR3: CASSLYGEGGNQPQHF. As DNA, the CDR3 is TGTGCCAGCAGTTTATACGGGGAAGGGGGCAATCAGCCCCAGCATTTT.